A selection of T cell receptor beta chains follows, all from one sample in a study of cytomegalovirus exposure and HLA in healthy donors. Sequenced by immunoSEQ multiplex PCR; TCRdb stores in-frame clones only, minus some. The sample lists just under 95,000 clones, approximately 84% occurring once. Sample: PBMCs. These TCRs come from a woman in her late teens or twenties in good health and CMV-seropositive. Each CDR3 is given with its conserved first and last residue. A D gene is named only where the DNA matches it firmly. Clone size is not always given. Where it is, it says once, few, many or a class for expanded clones.

TRBJ1-1 once TRBV15 TRBD1 TGTGCCACCAGCCGTGAGGGGACAGGGTCGACTGAAGCTTTCTTT CATSREGTGSTEAFF
TRBJ1-1 many TRBV27 NA TGTGCCAGTCGGACAGCGTTTATGAACACTGAAGCTTTCTTT CASRTAFMNTEAFF
TRBJ2-4 NA TRBV30 NA TGTGCCTGGTCAGAACAGGGCGTCAAAAACATTCAGTACTTC CAWSEQGVKNIQYF
TRBJ2-7 NA TRBV7-9 TRBD1 TGTGCCAGCAGCTTCAGCACAGGGGCCTACGAGCAGTACTTC CASSFSTGAYEQYF
TRBJ2-7 NA TRBV4-1 NA TGCGCCAGCAGCCATGCTCAGACAGGCACCTACGAGCAGTACTTC CASSHAQTGTYEQYF
TRBJ2-1 NA TRBV30 TRBD2 TGTGCCTGGAGCAACCCAACAACGTCTTTTCGGGAGGTCCACAATGAGCAGTTCTTC CAWSNPTTSFREVHNEQFF
TRBJ1-4 NA TRBV4-1 TRBD1 TGCGCCAGCAGCCAGATCCCGGGACAGGGGGCTGCAACTAATGAAAAACTGTTTTTT CASSQIPGQGAATNEKLFF
TRBJ2-6 NA TRBV19 TRBD1 TGTGCCAGTAGTATTTACAGGGGGAATGTGGAAGGGGCCAACGTCCTGACTTTC CASSIYRGNVEGANVLTF
TRBJ2-6 NA TRBV6-5 NA TGTGCCAGCAGTTACAGGGGCTCTGGGGCCAACGTCCTGACTTTC CASSYRGSGANVLTF
TRBJ2-2 NA TRBV13 NA TGTGCCAGCAGCTCGGCGGGACAGAAAAGGGCGGCTGGGGAGCTGTTTTTT CASSSAGQKRAAGELFF
TRBJ1-5 NA TRBV18 NA TGTGCCAGCTCACCAGTACAGGAATTCAATCAGCCCCAGCATTTT CASSPVQEFNQPQHF
TRBJ2-1 NA TRBV18 NA TGTGCCAGCTCACCGTTAATAGTTCGGGATGAGCAGTTCTTC CASSPLIVRDEQFF
TRBJ2-2 few TRBV7-9 TRBD2 TGTGCCAGCAGCCCCTTAGGGGCGGGAGGGCGCGCCGGGGAGCTGTTTTTT CASSPLGAGGRAGELFF
TRBJ1-5 NA TRBV7-8 NA TGTGCCAGTACCACAGGGATGAGCAATCAGCCCCAGCATTTT CASTTGMSNQPQHF
TRBJ1-2 NA TRBV5-1 NA TGCGCCAGCAGCTTCGACAGAGGCAATGGCTACACCTTC CASSFDRGNGYTF
TRBJ2-3 NA TRBV29-1 TRBD1 TGCAGCGTTGCTTTTTCCGGGACAGGGGTAGATACGCAGTATTTT CSVAFSGTGVDTQYF
TRBJ2-5 NA TRBV7-9 NA TGTGCCAGCAGAAAACAGGGTGGAGAGACCCAGTACTTC CASRKQGGETQYF
TRBJ1-2 NA TRBV28 NA TGTGCCAGCAGTTTAATGCAGGGTGGTTCTGGCTACACCTTC CASSLMQGGSGYTF
TRBJ1-2 few TRBV4-1 NA TGCGCCAGCAGCGGACCCGGGAATAACTATGGCTACACCTTC CASSGPGNNYGYTF
TRBJ2-3 NA TRBV4-1 NA TGCGCCAGCAGCCAAGAAGGGGTAGGACACTTTAATACGCAGTATTTT CASSQEGVGHFNTQYF
TRBJ2-3 NA TRBV2 TRBD1 TGTGCCAGCAGGTTCCGGGCCCCGGGACAGGGGTTGGATACGCAGTATTTT CASRFRAPGQGLDTQYF
TRBJ1-6 NA TRBV6-5 NA TGTGCCAGCACTCCTAGGAGGGATGGGTCACCCCTCCACTTT CASTPRRDGSPLHF
TRBJ2-1 NA TRBV7-3 TRBD2 TGTGCCAGCAGCCGGCGGAGCGGGAGTTTAAATGAGCAGTTCTTC CASSRRSGSLNEQFF
TRBJ2-7 NA TRBV14 NA TGTGCCAGCAGCCAAGGTTGGCCGGAGGTTGACGAGCAGTACTTC CASSQGWPEVDEQYF
TRBJ1-1 NA TRBV7-6 TRBD1 TGTGCCAGCAGCTTAGCGATGGCCTCGGACAGGGAAGCTTTCTTT CASSLAMASDREAFF
TRBJ1-2 NA TRBV2 NA TGTGCCAGCAGTGAAACGGGACAAAACTATGGCTACACCTTC CASSETGQNYGYTF
TRBJ2-7 NA TRBV5-8 TRBD1 TGTGCCAGCAGATCCGACAGGGCTCCCTACGAGCAGTACTTC CASRSDRAPYEQYF
TRBJ2-5 NA TRBV4-1 NA TGCGCCAGCAGCCAATCCCTTGAGACCCAGTACTTC CASSQSLETQYF
TRBJ2-5 NA TRBV30 TRBD1 TGTGCCTGGAGCGGGACAGCTCAAGAGACCCAGTACTTC CAWSGTAQETQYF
TRBJ2-2 NA TRBV29-1 NA TGCAGCGTTGAAGCGGGAACCGGGGAGCTGTTTTTT CSVEAGTGELFF
TRBJ2-2 NA TRBV4-2 TRBD2 TGTGCCAGCAGCCAAGCTAGCGGAGGGCAGACCGGGGAGCTGTTTTTT CASSQASGGQTGELFF
TRBJ2-3 NA TRBV30 NA TGTGCCTGGAGTGGGGATGGAGGAACGCAGTATTTT CAWSGDGGTQYF
TRBJ2-5 once TRBV7-9 NA TGTGCCAGCAGCACACGGACAGCTTTTCAAGAGACCCAGTACTTC CASSTRTAFQETQYF
TRBJ2-1 NA TRBV4-1 TRBD2 TGCGCCAGCAGCCAAAATTCCCCCCGCTGGACTAGCGGGGGGGACAATGAGCAGTTCTTC CASSQNSPRWTSGGDNEQFF
TRBJ2-3 NA TRBV29-1 TRBD2 TGCAGCGTTGCATTAACTAGCGGGGGTTCTGATACGCAGTATTTT CSVALTSGGSDTQYF
TRBJ1-3 NA TRBV7-6 NA TGTGCCAGCAGCCCCAGGGGACCGGCCTCCGGACACACCATATATTTT CASSPRGPASGHTIYF
TRBJ1-4 NA TRBV27 NA TGTGCCAGCAGTGCCAGGGTTAGGGCTAATGAAAAACTGTTTTTT CASSARVRANEKLFF
TRBJ2-1 NA TRBV15 TRBD1 TGTGCCACCAGCAGACCCTCCGGGACAGGTGTCTACAATGAGCAGTTCTTC CATSRPSGTGVYNEQFF
TRBJ2-5 NA TRBV7-9 TRBD1 TGTGCCAGCAGCTCAACGAGGGGGCCAGAGACCCAGTACTTC CASSSTRGPETQYF
TRBJ2-7 NA TRBV5-3 TRBD2 TGTGCCCCTAGCGGGAAACCCTACGAGCAGTACTTC CAPSGKPYEQYF
TRBJ2-1 NA TRBV28 TRBD1 TGTGCCAGCAGCCCGGTGGCAGGGGGCAATGAGCAGTTCTTC CASSPVAGGNEQFF
TRBJ2-3 NA TRBV15 TRBD2 TGTGCCACCAGCAGACCGCGTTTGAGCGGGAGTAAGGATACGCAGTATTTT CATSRPRLSGSKDTQYF
TRBJ2-1 NA TRBV9 TRBD2 TGTGCCAGCAGCGTAGATGGTGGGGGGGGAGGTGAGCAGTTCTTC CASSVDGGGGGEQFF
TRBJ2-5 NA TRBV15 TRBD2 TGTGCCACCAGCAGAGATGGGGGGGGCGGGGGGGAGACCCAGTACTTC CATSRDGGGGGETQYF
TRBJ1-4 NA TRBV27 NA TGTGCCAGCAGTGAACAGTTTCCAACTAATGAAAAACTGTTTTTT CASSEQFPTNEKLFF